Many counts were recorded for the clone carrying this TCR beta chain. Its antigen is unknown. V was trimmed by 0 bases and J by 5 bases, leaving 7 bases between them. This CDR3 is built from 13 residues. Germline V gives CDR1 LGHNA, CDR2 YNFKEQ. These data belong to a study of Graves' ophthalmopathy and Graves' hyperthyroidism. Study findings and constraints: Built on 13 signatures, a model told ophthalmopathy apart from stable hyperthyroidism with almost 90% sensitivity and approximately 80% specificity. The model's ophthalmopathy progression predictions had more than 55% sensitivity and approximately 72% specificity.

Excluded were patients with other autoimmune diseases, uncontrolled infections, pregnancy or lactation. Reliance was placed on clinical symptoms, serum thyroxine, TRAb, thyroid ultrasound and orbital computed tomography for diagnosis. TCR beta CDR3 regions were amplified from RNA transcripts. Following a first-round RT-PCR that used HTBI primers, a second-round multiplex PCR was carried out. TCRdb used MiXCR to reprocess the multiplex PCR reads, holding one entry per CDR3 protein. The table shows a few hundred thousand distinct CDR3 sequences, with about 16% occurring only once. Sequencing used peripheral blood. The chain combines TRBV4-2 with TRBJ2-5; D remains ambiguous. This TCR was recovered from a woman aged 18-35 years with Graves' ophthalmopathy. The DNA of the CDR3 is TGTGCCAGCAGCCAAGATGGTCGTGAGACCCAGTACTTC. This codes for CASSQDGRETQYF.